Detailed here is one TCR beta chain. Its antigen is unknown. V trimming: 5 bases; J trimming: 7 bases; junction bases outside the gene matches: 6. The CDR3 extends over 13 amino acids. The data are from a study of post-analysis software for immune sequencing data. Looking at the study overall: Relapsing-remitting, secondary progressive and progressive-relapsing courses of multiple sclerosis were included.

Study outcomes and limitations: A few TRBV segments appeared more often in patients than in controls, and TRBV5-6, TRBV5-1 and TRBV20-1 were among these. Same-batch samples co-clustered strongly by F measure. When compared against controls, multiple sclerosis patients showed significantly lower normalized Chao1 diversity.

Each TCR beta cDNA library carried unique molecular identifiers. Approximately 0.5 million cDNA molecules were recovered from an input of about 0.9 to 11 million T cells. TCRdb re-derived calls from the PCR reads in MiXCR, one entry per CDR3 protein. This sample has some 450,000 distinct CDR3 sequences, with over 35% found just once. Source material: blood. The clonotype originates from a girl between 10 and 17 years old with multiple sclerosis. The chain combines TRBV12-3 or TRBV12-4 with TRBJ1-1; 8 bases are shared with TRBD1. In DNA, the CDR3 is TGTGCCAGCAGTACAGACAGGGGAGGTGAAGCTTTCTTT. It codes for CASSTDRGGEAFF.